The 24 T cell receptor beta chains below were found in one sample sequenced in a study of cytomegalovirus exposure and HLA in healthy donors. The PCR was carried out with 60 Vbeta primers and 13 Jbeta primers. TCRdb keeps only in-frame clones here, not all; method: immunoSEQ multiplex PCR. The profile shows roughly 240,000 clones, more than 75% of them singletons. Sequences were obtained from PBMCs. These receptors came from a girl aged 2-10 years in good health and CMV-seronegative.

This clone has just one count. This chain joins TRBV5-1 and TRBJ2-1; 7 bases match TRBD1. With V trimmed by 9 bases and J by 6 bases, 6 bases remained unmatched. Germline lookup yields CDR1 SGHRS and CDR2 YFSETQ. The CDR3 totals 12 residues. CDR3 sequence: CATRQGPNEQFF. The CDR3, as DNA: TGCGCCACCAGACAGGGACCCAATGAGCAGTTCTTC.

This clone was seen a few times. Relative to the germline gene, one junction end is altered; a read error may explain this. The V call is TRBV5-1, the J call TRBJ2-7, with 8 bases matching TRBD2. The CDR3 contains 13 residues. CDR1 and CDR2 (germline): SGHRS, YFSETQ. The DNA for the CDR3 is TGCGCCAGCAGCCTCCGGACTAGCTACGCGCAGTACTTC. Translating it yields CASSLRTSYAQYF.

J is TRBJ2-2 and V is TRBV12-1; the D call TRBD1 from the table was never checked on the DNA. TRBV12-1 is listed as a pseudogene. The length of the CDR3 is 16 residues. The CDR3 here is CASSIPQGTYTGELFF. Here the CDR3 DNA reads TGTGCCAGCAGTATCCCTCAGGGCACCTACACCGGGGAGCTGTTTTTT.

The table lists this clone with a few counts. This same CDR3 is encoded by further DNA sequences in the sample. The CDR3 spells CASSEGRGNTEAFF. CDR3 bases: TGTGCCAGCAGTGAAGGTCGGGGGAACACTGAAGCTTTCTTT. This sequence joins TRBV2 and TRBJ1-1; no clear D gene. The germline gives CDR1 SNHLY, CDR2 FYNNEI. The length of the CDR3 is 14 residues. Trimming stripped 1 base from V and 1 base from J, with 7 bases between. The full variable domain, in which reference TRBV2 and TRBJ1-1 provide the parts outside the CDR3, is EPEVTQTPSHQVTQMGQEVILRCVPISNHLYFYWYRQILGQKVEFLVSFYNNEISEKSEIFDDQFSVERPDGSNFTLKIRSTKLEDSAMYFCASSEGRGNTEAFFGQGTRLTVV.

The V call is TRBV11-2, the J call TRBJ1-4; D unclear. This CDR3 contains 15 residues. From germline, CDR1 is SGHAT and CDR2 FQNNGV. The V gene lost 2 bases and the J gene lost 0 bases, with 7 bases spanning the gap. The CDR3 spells CASSLSTPTNEKLFF. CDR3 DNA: TGTGCCAGCAGCTTATCTACCCCAACTAATGAAAAACTGTTTTTT.

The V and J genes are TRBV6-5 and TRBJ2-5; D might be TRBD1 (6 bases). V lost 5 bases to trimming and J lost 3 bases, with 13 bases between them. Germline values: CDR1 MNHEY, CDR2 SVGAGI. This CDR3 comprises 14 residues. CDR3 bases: TGTGCCAGCAGTAACAGGGTGTGGGAAGAGACCCAGTACTTC. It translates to CASSNRVWEETQYF.

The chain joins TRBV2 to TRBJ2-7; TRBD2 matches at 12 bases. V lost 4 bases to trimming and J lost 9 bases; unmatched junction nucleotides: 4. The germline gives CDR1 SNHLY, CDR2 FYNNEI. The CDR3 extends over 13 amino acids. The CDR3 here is CASSGLAGVAQYF. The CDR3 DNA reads TGTGCCAGCAGTGGACTAGCGGGAGTCGCGCAGTACTTC.

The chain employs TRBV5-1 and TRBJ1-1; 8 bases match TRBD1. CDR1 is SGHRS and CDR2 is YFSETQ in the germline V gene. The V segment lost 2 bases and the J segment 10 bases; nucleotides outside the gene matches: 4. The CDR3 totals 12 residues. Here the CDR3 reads CASSLPDRGAFF. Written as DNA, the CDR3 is TGCGCCAGCAGCTTACCAGACAGGGGAGCTTTCTTT.

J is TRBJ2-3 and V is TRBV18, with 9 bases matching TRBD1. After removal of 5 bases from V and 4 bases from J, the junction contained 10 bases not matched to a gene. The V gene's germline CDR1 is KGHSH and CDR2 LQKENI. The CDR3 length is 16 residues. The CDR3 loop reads CASSTTGGGFADTQYF. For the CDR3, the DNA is TGTGCCAGCTCAACGACAGGGGGGGGGTTCGCAGATACGCAGTATTTT.

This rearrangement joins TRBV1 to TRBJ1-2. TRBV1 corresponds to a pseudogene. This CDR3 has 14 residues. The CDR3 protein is CTSNSHQRQYGYTF. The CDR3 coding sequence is TGCACCAGCAATTCCCATCAGCGCCAATATGGCTACACCTTC.

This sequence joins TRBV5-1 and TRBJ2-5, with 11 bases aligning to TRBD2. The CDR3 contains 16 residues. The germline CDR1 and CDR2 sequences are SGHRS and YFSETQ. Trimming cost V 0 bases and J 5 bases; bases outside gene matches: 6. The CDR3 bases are TGCGCCAGCAGCTTGGAACTAGCGGGGGCTGGGGAGACCCAGTACTTC. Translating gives CASSLELAGAGETQYF.

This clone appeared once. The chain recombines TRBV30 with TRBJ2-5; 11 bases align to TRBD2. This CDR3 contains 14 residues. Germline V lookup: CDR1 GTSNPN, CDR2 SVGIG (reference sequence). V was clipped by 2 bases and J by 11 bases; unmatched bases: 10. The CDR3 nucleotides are TGTGCCTGGAGTTTCACGGGACTAGCGGACGCGCAGTACTTC. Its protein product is CAWSFTGLADAQYF.

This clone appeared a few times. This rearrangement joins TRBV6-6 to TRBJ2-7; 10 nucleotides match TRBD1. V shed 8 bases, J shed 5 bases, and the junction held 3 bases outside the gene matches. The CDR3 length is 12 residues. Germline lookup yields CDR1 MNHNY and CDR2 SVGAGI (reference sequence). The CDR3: CASGDRGHEQYF. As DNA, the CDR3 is TGTGCCAGCGGGGACAGGGGCCACGAGCAGTACTTC.

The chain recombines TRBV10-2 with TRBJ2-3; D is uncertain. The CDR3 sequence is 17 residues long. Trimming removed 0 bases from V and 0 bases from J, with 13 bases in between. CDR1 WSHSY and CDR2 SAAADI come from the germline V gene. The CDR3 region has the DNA TGCGCCAGCAGTGAGTCGAAGACTGTCGCTAGCACAGATACGCAGTATTTT. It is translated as CASSESKTVASTDTQYF.

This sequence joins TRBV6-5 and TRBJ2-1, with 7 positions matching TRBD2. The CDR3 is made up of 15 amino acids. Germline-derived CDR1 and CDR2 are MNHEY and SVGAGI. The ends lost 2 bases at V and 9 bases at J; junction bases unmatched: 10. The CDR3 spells CASSYGAGVSVEQFF. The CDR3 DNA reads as TGTGCCAGCAGTTACGGTGCGGGAGTTTCGGTTGAGCAGTTCTTC.

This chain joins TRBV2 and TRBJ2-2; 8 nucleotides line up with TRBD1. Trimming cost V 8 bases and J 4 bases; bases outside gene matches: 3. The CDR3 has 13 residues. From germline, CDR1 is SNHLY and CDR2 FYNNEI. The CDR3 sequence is CASDRGITGELFF. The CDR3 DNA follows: TGTGCCAGCGACAGGGGAATCACCGGGGAGCTGTTTTTT.

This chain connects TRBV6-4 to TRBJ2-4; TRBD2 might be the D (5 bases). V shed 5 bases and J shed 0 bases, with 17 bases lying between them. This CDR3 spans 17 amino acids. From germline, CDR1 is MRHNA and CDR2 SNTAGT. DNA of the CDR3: TGTGCCAGCAGTCCGGCGAGCGGCGTCCTAGCCAAAAACATTCAGTACTTC. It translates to CASSPASGVLAKNIQYF.

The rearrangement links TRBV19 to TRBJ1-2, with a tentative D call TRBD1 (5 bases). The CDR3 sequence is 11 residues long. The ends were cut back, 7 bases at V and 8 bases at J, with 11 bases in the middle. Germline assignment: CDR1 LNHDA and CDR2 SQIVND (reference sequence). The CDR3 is CASTHGGGYTF. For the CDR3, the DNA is TGTGCCAGTACTCACGGGGGAGGCTACACCTTC.

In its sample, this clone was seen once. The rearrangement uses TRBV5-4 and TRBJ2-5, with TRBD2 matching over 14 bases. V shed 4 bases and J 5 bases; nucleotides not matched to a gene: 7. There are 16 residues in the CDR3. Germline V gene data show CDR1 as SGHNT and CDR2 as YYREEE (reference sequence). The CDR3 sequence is CASSPTTSGGGETQYF. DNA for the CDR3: TGTGCCAGCAGCCCCACGACTAGCGGGGGGGGTGAGACCCAGTACTTC.

In nucleotides, the CDR3 is TGCGCCAGCAACTCCCGGGGCCAGGGGGCGGTCGACAGTGGCTACACCTTC. Residues: CASNSRGQGAVDSGYTF. This chain links TRBV10-2 with TRBJ1-2, with TRBD1 matching over 8 bases. This CDR3 region has 17 residues. Germline assignment: CDR1 WSHSY and CDR2 SAAADI. V was clipped by 7 bases and J by 7 bases; unmatched bases: 20.

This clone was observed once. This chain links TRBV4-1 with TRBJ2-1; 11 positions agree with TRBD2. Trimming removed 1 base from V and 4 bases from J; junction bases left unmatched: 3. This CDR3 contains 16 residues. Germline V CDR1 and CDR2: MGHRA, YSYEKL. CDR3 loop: CASSQVGTSGYNEQFF. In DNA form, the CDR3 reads TGCGCCAGCAGCCAAGTTGGGACTAGCGGTTACAATGAGCAGTTCTTC.

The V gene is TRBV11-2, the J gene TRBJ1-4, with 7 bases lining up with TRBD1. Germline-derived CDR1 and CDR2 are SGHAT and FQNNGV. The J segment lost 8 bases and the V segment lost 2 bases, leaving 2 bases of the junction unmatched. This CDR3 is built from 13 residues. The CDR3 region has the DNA TGTGCCAGCAGCTTACAGGGGGGAGAAAAACTGTTTTTT. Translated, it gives CASSLQGGEKLFF. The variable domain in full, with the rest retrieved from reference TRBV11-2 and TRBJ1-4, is EAGVAQSPRYKIIEKRQSVAFWCNPISGHATLYWYQQILGQGPKLLIQFQNNGVVDDSQLPKDRFSAERLKGVDSTLKIQPAKLEDSAVYLCASSLQGGEKLFFGSGTQLSVL.

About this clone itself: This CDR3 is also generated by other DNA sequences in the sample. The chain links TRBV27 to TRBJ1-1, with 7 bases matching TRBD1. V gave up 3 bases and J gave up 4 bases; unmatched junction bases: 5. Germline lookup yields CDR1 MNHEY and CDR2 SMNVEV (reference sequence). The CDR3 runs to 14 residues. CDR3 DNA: TGTGCCAGCAGTTTGATAGGGGGCAGCACTGAAGCTTTCTTT. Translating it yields CASSLIGGSTEAFF.

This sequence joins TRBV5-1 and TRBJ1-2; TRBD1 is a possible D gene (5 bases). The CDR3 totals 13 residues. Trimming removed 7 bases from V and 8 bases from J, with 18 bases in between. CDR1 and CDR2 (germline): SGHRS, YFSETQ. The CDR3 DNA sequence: TGCGCCAGCGCGCGGGGGGAAGCGAGAGGCTACACCTTC. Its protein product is CASARGEARGYTF.